This is a list of T cell receptor beta chains from one sample in a study of technical replicates of blood from a handful of donors. Sequencing used immunoSEQ multiplex PCR; TCRdb keeps in-frame clones, though not all of them. Of 70,000 to 95,000 clones in the sample, more than 85% are singletons; the top ten hold 0.3% to 0.45%. The sample comprised T cells isolated from PBMCs. These TCRs come from a human donor in good health. Some clones in this sample may be carry-over from other donors' samples. Both conserved end residues are part of each CDR3. The D gene is left open where the match is weak. Where a row states a size, it is once, few, many or the class of an expanded clone; other rows omit it.

>TRBJ2-7|.|.|TRBV6-5
CASSRTTPAGYEQYF
TGTGCCAGCAGTCGGACGACCCCGGCGGGCTACGAGCAGTACTTC
>TRBJ2-1|.|.|TRBV5-4
CASSLPLAGIFNEQFF
TGTGCCAGCAGCCTCCCTCTTGCGGGAATATTTAATGAGCAGTTCTTC
>TRBJ2-2|.|.|TRBV6-6
CASSFHRDTGELFF
TGTGCCAGCAGCTTCCACAGGGACACCGGGGAGCTGTTTTTT
>TRBJ1-5|.|.|TRBV19
CASSLRRDQNQPQHF
TGTGCCAGTAGCTTGAGGAGGGATCAAAATCAGCCCCAGCATTTT
>TRBJ1-1|.|.|TRBV7-6
CASSYDRLYTEAFF
TGTGCCAGCAGCTATGACAGGTTATACACTGAAGCTTTCTTT
>TRBJ2-3|.|.|TRBV5-4
CASSLYTDTQYF
TGTGCCAGCAGCCTATACACAGATACGCAGTATTTT
>TRBJ2-1|.|TRBD1|TRBV19
CASSWDRGNEQFF
TGTGCCAGTAGTTGGGACAGGGGAAATGAGCAGTTCTTC
>TRBJ2-3|.|.|TRBV6-1
CASSDLSQGDTQYF
TGTGCCAGCAGTGACCTAAGTCAGGGAGATACGCAGTATTTT
>TRBJ2-7|.|.|TRBV21-1
CASTREVEVAYEQYF
TGTGCCAGCACCCGTGAGGTGGAAGTCGCCTACGAGCAGTACTTC
>TRBJ2-2|.|.|TRBV6-5
CASRPRPFTGELFF
TGTGCCAGCAGACCTAGACCCTTCACCGGGGAGCTGTTTTTT
>TRBJ1-2|once|TRBD1|TRBV12-5
CASGPTGTGSHYGYTF
TGTGCTAGTGGTCCGACCGGGACAGGGAGCCACTATGGCTACACCTTC
>TRBJ2-7|.|.|TRBV7-2
CASSPGGYEQYF
TGTGCCAGCAGCCCCGGCGGCTACGAGCAGTACTTC
>TRBJ2-5|.|.|TRBV19
CASSRLRMSQETQYF
TGTGCCAGTAGTAGGCTGCGGATGTCACAAGAGACCCAGTACTTC
>TRBJ1-1|.|.|TRBV30
CAWSGKGGAFF
TGTGCCTGGAGTGGGAAAGGGGGTGCTTTCTTT
>TRBJ1-1|.|.|TRBV6-5
CASSRRNTEAFF
TGTGCCAGCAGTCGCAGGAACACTGAAGCTTTCTTT
>TRBJ2-7|.|.|TRBV6-5
CARITDWTTRLEQYF
TGTGCCAGGATAACGGACTGGACCACCCGGCTCGAGCAGTACTTC